Listed below are T cell receptor beta chains from one sample, sequenced in a study of T-cell reconstitution after alpha-beta-depleted transplantation in children. MiXCR was run by TCRdb on the PCR reads, yielding one entry per CDR3 protein. The table has around 200,000 distinct CDR3 sequences, about 6.4% seen once; the top ten hold more than 2.5%. The material was PBMCs from the stem cell graft donor, obtained from the stem cell graft. These receptors were obtained from a human donor who donated a stem cell graft to a child with Wiskott-Aldrich syndrome. The CDR3 runs from the conserved cysteine through the conserved F or W. Fields, in order: clone size, V gene, J gene, D gene, CDR3 DNA, CDR3 protein. The D gene is left open where the match is weak. Part of the rows lack a size; the others show once, few, many or a class for expanded clones.

>many|TRBV7-6|TRBJ1-1|.
TGTGCCAGCAGCCTCAAAACAGTAAACACTGAAGCTTTCTTT
CASSLKTVNTEAFF
>many|TRBV5-1|TRBJ2-1|.
TGCGCCAGCAGCTTTACGGGGAGTTCCTACAATGAGCAGTTCTTC
CASSFTGSSYNEQFF
>many|TRBV5-1|TRBJ2-4|.
TGCGCCAGCAGCCAGGACCCGGGATACCAAAACATTCAGTACTTC
CASSQDPGYQNIQYF
>few|TRBV4-1|TRBJ2-5|.
TGCGCCAGCAGCCAAGATTGGGGAGGGACAAAAGAGACCCAGTACTTC
CASSQDWGGTKETQYF
>.|TRBV2|TRBJ1-2|TRBD1
TGTGCCACCGAGACAGGGAATCTAGTTGGCTACACCTTC
CATETGNLVGYTF
>many|TRBV7-8|TRBJ2-3|.
TGTGCCAGCAGCTTACTCCCCCAGGGAGATACGCAGTATTTT
CASSLLPQGDTQYF
>few|TRBV20-1|TRBJ2-7|TRBD1
TGCAGTGCTAGAGATAAAGAAGGACAGGGGATCTTCGAGCAGTACTTC
CSARDKEGQGIFEQYF
>many|TRBV29-1|TRBJ1-1|.
TGCAGCGGTGAGTGGGGTGAAGCTTTCTTT
CSGEWGEAFF
>many|TRBV6-5|TRBJ2-3|.
TGTGCCAGCAGGTTGATAGAATTGGATACGCAGTATTTT
CASRLIELDTQYF
>.|TRBV5-1|TRBJ2-3|.
TGCGCCAGCAGCTTCGATACGGGCACAGATACGCAGTATTTT
CASSFDTGTDTQYF
>.|TRBV5-5|TRBJ2-3|.
TGTGCCAGCAGCTCTAATGTGGCAGATACGCAGTATTTT
CASSSNVADTQYF
>many|TRBV7-9|TRBJ2-3|.
TGTGCCAGCACCCAACCCCAGGCGAGGAAATACACAGATACGCAGTATTTT
CASTQPQARKYTDTQYF
>many|TRBV25-1|TRBJ2-1|TRBD2
TGTGCCAGCAGTGCCGGGACTAGCGTTAGCAATGAGCAGTTCTTC
CASSAGTSVSNEQFF
>many|TRBV4-3|TRBJ2-2|TRBD2
TGCGCCAGCAGCCAAGGCGGGAGGTCTAACACCGGGGAGCTGTTTTTT
CASSQGGRSNTGELFF
>many|TRBV12-3/TRBV12-4|TRBJ2-2|.
TGTGCCAGCACCCTGGGACGGTCGAACACCGGGGAGCTGTTTTTT
CASTLGRSNTGELFF
>few|TRBV19|TRBJ1-5|.
TGTGCCAGTAAAAGGGATCCGGGGCAGCCCCAGCATTTT
CASKRDPGQPQHF
>.|TRBV7-2|TRBJ1-2|.
TGTGCCAGCAGTCCAAACCGGGGGGGAGGCTACACCTTC
CASSPNRGGGYTF
>.|TRBV7-2|TRBJ2-2|.
TGTGCCAGCAGCTTAGAGGGTACCAACACCGGGGAGCTGTTTTTT
CASSLEGTNTGELFF
>many|TRBV20-1|TRBJ2-1|TRBD2
TGCAGTGCTACCAACCCCACTCCAGGACTAGCGGGGGGGTTTTCCCCCAATGAGCAGTTCTTC
CSATNPTPGLAGGFSPNEQFF
>many|TRBV20-1|TRBJ1-2|.
TGCAGTGCTAGTAAATTGGCAGCAAATGGCTACACCTTC
CSASKLAANGYTF
>many|TRBV6-6|TRBJ1-3|.
TGTGCCAGCAGTTCCGGGGGGGGCAACACCATATATTTT
CASSSGGGNTIYF
>many|TRBV2|TRBJ1-6|.
TGTGCCAGGGGCTCCTATAATTCACCCCTCCACTTT
CARGSYNSPLHF
>many|TRBV29-1|TRBJ2-7|TRBD1
TGCAGCGTTGTGGTGACAGGGTCTTACGAGCAGTACTTC
CSVVVTGSYEQYF
>few|TRBV12-3/TRBV12-4|TRBJ2-1|.
TGTGCCAGCAGTTTAGGGGACGGATACAATGAGCAGTTCTTC
CASSLGDGYNEQFF
>many|TRBV7-2|TRBJ1-1|.
TGTGCCAGCAGCACCAGTAAGACAATTACCATGAACACTGAAGCTTTCTTT
CASSTSKTITMNTEAFF
>few|TRBV11-1|TRBJ2-6|.
TGTGCCAGCAGCTCACTTAACCGACGGGGCTCTGGGGCCAACGTCCTGACTTTC
CASSSLNRRGSGANVLTF
>few|TRBV2|TRBJ1-2|TRBD1
TGTGCCAGCAGTGTGACAGGGGGCGACTATGGCTACACCTTC
CASSVTGGDYGYTF
>many|TRBV7-6|TRBJ2-7|TRBD2
TGTGCCAGCAGTCCTCCCGGGAGGGCCGGATACGAGCAGTACTTC
CASSPPGRAGYEQYF
>many|TRBV20-1|TRBJ2-7|.
TGCAGTGCTGCCTCTCGGGACATAGCCTACGAGCAGTACTTC
CSAASRDIAYEQYF
>few|TRBV7-9|TRBJ1-2|TRBD1
TGTGCCAGCAGCTTAGCGGGGACAGTCGTCGGCTACACCTTC
CASSLAGTVVGYTF
>many|TRBV5-1|TRBJ2-3|.
TGCGCCAGCAGCCAAGGACGACTTTTACCAGATACGCAGTATTTT
CASSQGRLLPDTQYF
>many|TRBV12-3/TRBV12-4|TRBJ2-5|.
TGTGCCAGCAGGCTTGACAGTAGAATGGCCCAGTACTTC
CASRLDSRMAQYF
>.|TRBV5-1|TRBJ2-7|.
TGCGCCAGCAGCTTGGATTCCAGGGTTGCCCCTAGGGAGCAGTACTTC
CASSLDSRVAPREQYF